The 25 T cell receptor beta chains presented below share a single source sample, sequenced in a study of identical twins (dated by TCRdb to the mid-2010s). The protocol used for the library was 5' RACE. Instrument used: Illumina HiSeq 2000. Starting from the raw public reads, TCRdb applied fastp trimming at Q25, assembled clones with MiXCR and retained in-frame beta chains. Rows with a matching CDR3 protein are joined into one entry that keeps the most common DNA and genes. The sample table lists about 550,000 distinct CDR3 sequences, about a fifth of them with a count of one. The top ten hold approximately 0.52% of the sample. This same sample was also taken into another study, of yellow fever vaccine responses in identical twins.

The sequencing sample was made of CD4+ T cells sorted from blood. All receptors derive from a woman younger than 35 in good health.

V usage is TRBV3-1 and J usage is TRBJ1-2; 11 positions match TRBD1. The trim removed 1 base at V and 4 bases at J, leaving 8 bases unmatched. There are 17 residues in the CDR3. Germline V gene lookup returns CDR1 LGHDT and CDR2 YNNKEL (reference sequence). CDR3 coding DNA: TGTGCCAGCAGCCAAGTGGGACAGGGGGAGGTAGTCTATGGCTACACCTTC. It codes for CASSQVGQGEVVYGYTF. The variable domain in full, completed from reference TRBV3-1 and TRBJ1-2, reads DTAVSQTPKYLVTQMGNDKSIKCEQNLGHDTMYWYKQDSKKFLKIMFSYNNKELIINETVPNRFSPKSPDKAHLNLHINSLELGDSAVYFCASSQVGQGEVVYGYTFGSGTRLTVV.

This chain joins TRBV7-6 and TRBJ1-2, with D unresolved. With 3 bases removed from V and 6 bases from J, the gap between germline ends came to 8 bases. Germline V CDR1 and CDR2: SGHVS, FNYEAQ. This CDR3 spans 12 amino acids. This CDR3 reads CASSFSVDGYTF. For the CDR3, the DNA is TGTGCCAGCAGCTTTTCAGTGGATGGCTACACCTTC.

This clonotype was seen only a few times. The rearrangement links TRBV3-1 to TRBJ1-1, with 8 nucleotides matching TRBD1. The CDR3 has 13 residues. The ends lost 10 bases at V and 2 bases at J; junction bases unmatched: 6. Germline CDR1 and CDR2: LGHDT and YNNKEL (reference sequence). CDR3 coding DNA: TGTGCCACCCGGACAGGGCCAAACACTGAAGCTTTCTTT. Translated, it gives CATRTGPNTEAFF. The full variable domain, rest sourced from reference TRBV3-1 and TRBJ1-1, is DTAVSQTPKYLVTQMGNDKSIKCEQNLGHDTMYWYKQDSKKFLKIMFSYNNKELIINETVPNRFSPKSPDKAHLNLHINSLELGDSAVYFCATRTGPNTEAFFGQGTRLTVV.

This chain links TRBV12-3 or TRBV12-4 with TRBJ2-1; D ambiguous. The CDR3 is 13 residues long. V lost 5 bases, J lost 12 bases, and 17 bases lay in between. DNA for the CDR3: TGTGCCAGCAGTCCTAACCCCCCGCCCGGGCAGTTCTTC. It yields the protein CASSPNPPPGQFF.

This clonotype was detected a few times. The rearrangement joins TRBV12-3 or TRBV12-4 to TRBJ2-2, with 9 nucleotides matching TRBD1. The CDR3 runs 15 residues. After removal of 4 bases from V and 6 bases from J, the junction contained 6 bases not matched to a gene. CDR3 bases: TGTGCCAGCAGTTCTCGGAACAGGGGGCCCGGGGAGCTGTTTTTT. It is translated as CASSSRNRGPGELFF.

The V call is TRBV5-1, the J call TRBJ2-1; 9 bases line up with TRBD2. The CDR3 consists of 16 residues. V lost 0 bases to trimming and J lost 8 bases; unmatched junction nucleotides: 9. From germline, CDR1 is SGHRS and CDR2 YFSETQ. The CDR3 DNA reads as TGCGCCAGCAGCTTGGCCAAGATAGCGGGGGTCGATGAGCAGTTCTTC. Translating it yields CASSLAKIAGVDEQFF.

This chain connects TRBV5-5 to TRBJ1-1; D not resolved. CDR1 and CDR2 (germline): SGHKS, YYEKEE (reference sequence). There are 12 residues in the CDR3. Trimming cost V 2 bases and J 5 bases, with 7 bases left between them. The CDR3 is CASSLWRTEAFF. The CDR3 region has the DNA TGTGCCAGCAGCTTATGGCGGACTGAAGCTTTCTTT.

Written as DNA, the CDR3 is TGTGCCAGCAGCGTCGCGGAACACTATGGCTACACCTTC. This gives the protein CASSVAEHYGYTF. The V and J genes are TRBV3-1 and TRBJ1-2; D remains ambiguous. CDR3 length: 13 residues. V was cut by 5 bases and J by 3 bases, with 10 bases left in between. Looked up from germline, CDR1 is LGHDT and CDR2 is YNNKEL (reference sequence).

The V and J genes are TRBV7-8 and TRBJ2-1, with TRBD2 matching 7 bases. Germline CDR1 reads SGHVS; CDR2 reads FQNEAQ. This CDR3 contains 12 residues. With 11 bases clipped from V and 3 bases from J, the junction kept 4 bases outside the gene matches. The CDR3 DNA reads TGTGCCCTGGGACTATACTACAATGAGCAGTTCTTC. Translation gives CALGLYYNEQFF.

This clonotype has just a few counts. V is TRBV12-3 or TRBV12-4 and J is TRBJ1-3; D is unresolved. The CDR3 is 15 amino acids. V was trimmed by 8 bases and J by 0 bases, leaving 14 bases between them. The CDR3 sequence: CASSQGQLSGNTIYF. The CDR3 region has the DNA TGTGCCAGCTCCCAAGGGCAGCTCTCTGGAAACACCATATATTTT.

This clonotype was found a few times. Here the CDR3 reads CASSPQAGMAKNIQYF. CDR3 bases: TGTGCCAGCAGTCCTCAAGCGGGAATGGCCAAAAACATTCAGTACTTC. The gene calls are TRBV12-3 or TRBV12-4 and TRBJ2-4, with TRBD2 matching 7 bases. J gave up 1 base and V 5 bases, and 8 bases lay outside the gene matches. The CDR3 consists of 16 residues.

This clonotype was detected a few times. The chain employs TRBV12-3 or TRBV12-4 and TRBJ2-3, with D possibly TRBD2 on 6 matching bases. V shed 5 bases and J shed 1 base, with 13 bases lying between them. CDR3 length: 15 residues. Here the CDR3 reads CASSPRLGRTDTQYF. CDR3 DNA sequence: TGTGCCAGCAGTCCCCGACTAGGGCGCACAGATACGCAGTATTTT.

The chain recombines TRBV6-2 or TRBV6-3 with TRBJ2-2; 12 bases map to TRBD1. The J segment lost 3 bases and the V segment lost 4 bases, leaving 12 bases of the junction unmatched. This CDR3 has 19 amino acids. Germline V gene sequence: CDR1 MNHEY, CDR2 SVGEGT. CDR3 coding DNA: TGTGCCAGCAGTTCGGTGTGGGACAGGGGGCGCGGATACACCGGGGAGCTGTTTTTT. Translated, it gives CASSSVWDRGRGYTGELFF.

The rearrangement links TRBV28 to TRBJ2-4, with D unclear. The CDR3 contains 15 residues. Germline CDR1 MDHEN, CDR2 SYDVKM. Trimming pared 4 bases from V and 0 bases from J, leaving 10 bases between. The CDR3 nucleotides are TGTGCCAGCAGTTATAGATCCTTAGCCAAAAACATTCAGTACTTC. It is translated as CASSYRSLAKNIQYF.

V and J are TRBV18 and TRBJ2-7; possibly TRBD2 for D (6 bases). V was clipped by 6 bases and J by 5 bases, with 26 bases between them. The germline CDR1 and CDR2 sequences are KGHSH and LQKENI. CDR3 length equals 17 residues. The CDR3 spells CASSTIYSGTLGNEQYF. As DNA, the CDR3 is TGTGCCAGCTCCACTATTTACTCCGGGACTCTAGGAAACGAGCAGTACTTC.

In this sample, this clonotype turned up a few times. V usage is TRBV5-6 and J usage is TRBJ2-7; D possibly corresponds to TRBD2 (5 bases). V gave up 3 bases and J gave up 1 base, with 8 bases separating them. Germline V gene sequence: CDR1 SGHDT, CDR2 YYEEEE. The CDR3 contains 13 residues. In DNA form, the CDR3 reads TGTGCCAGCAGCTGGACTGTTTCCTACGAGCAGTACGTC. Translation: CASSWTVSYEQYV.

The chain has TRBV3-1 and TRBJ2-1; 8 positions agree with TRBD2. Germline V gives CDR1 LGHDT, CDR2 YNNKEL (reference sequence). V lost 0 bases and J lost 1; bases outside the gene matches: 5. This CDR3 has 17 amino acids. This CDR3 reads CASSQDMERGSYNEQFF. DNA for the CDR3: TGTGCCAGCAGCCAAGATATGGAGCGGGGGTCCTACAATGAGCAGTTCTTC.

The chain links TRBV6-1 to TRBJ1-4, with 11 bases lining up with TRBD1. This CDR3 is 14 amino acids long. The germline gives CDR1 MNHNS, CDR2 SASEGT. Germline trimming cut 6 bases from V and 4 bases from J; bases unmatched to any gene: 1. Written as DNA, the CDR3 is TGTGCCAGCAGGGGGACAGGGGGTAATGAAAAACTGTTTTTT. Translated, it gives CASRGTGGNEKLFF.

V gene TRBV29-1 combines with J gene TRBJ2-4; the D gene could be TRBD1 or TRBD2 (7 bases each). CDR3 length equals 15 residues. With 7 bases removed from V and 6 bases from J, the gap between germline ends came to 22 bases. Germline CDR1 SQVTM, CDR2 ANQGSEA. Written as DNA, the CDR3 is TGCAGCGCCCAGGGGGGGCTCGGTTCAATAAACATTCAGTACTTC. Translated, it gives CSAQGGLGSINIQYF.

This clonotype has only a few counts. This chain joins TRBV20-1 and TRBJ1-5; no clear D gene. Trimming removed 6 bases at V and 2 bases at J, with 11 bases between. The CDR3 extends over 13 amino acids. The germline CDR1 and CDR2 sequences are DFQATT and SNEGSKA (reference sequence). The CDR3 loop is CSAFPSGNQPQHF. The CDR3 DNA follows: TGCAGTGCCTTCCCCAGCGGCAATCAGCCCCAGCATTTT.

The chain has TRBV12-3 or TRBV12-4 and TRBJ1-4; D perhaps matches TRBD1 (5 bases). There are 14 residues in the CDR3. V lost 6 bases and J 7 bases, leaving 15 bases between the germline ends. CDR3 nucleotide sequence: TGTGCCAGCAGCCTTCCGGGACTCACTGAAAAACTGTTTTTT. Amino acids: CASSLPGLTEKLFF.

This chain joins TRBV5-1 and TRBJ1-1; tentative D call: TRBD1 (5 bases). This CDR3 is built from 15 residues. Between the trimmed V and J ends, which lost 2 bases and 1 base, there was a span of 12 bases. Per germline, CDR1 SGHRS and CDR2 YFSETQ. CDR3 loop: CASSFIGDGNTEAFF. The CDR3 DNA follows: TGCGCCAGCAGCTTTATTGGGGACGGGAACACTGAAGCTTTCTTT.

This clonotype has only a few counts. V is TRBV12-3 or TRBV12-4 and J is TRBJ2-1, with TRBD2 identical over 14 bases. With V trimmed by 6 bases and J by 8 bases, 9 bases remained unmatched. The CDR3 has 16 amino acids. The CDR3 nucleotides are TGTGCCAGCAGAAAGACTAGCGGGAGGGCGGGGGATGAGCAGTTCTTC. It yields the protein CASRKTSGRAGDEQFF.

The chain uses TRBV7-9 and TRBJ2-7, with 10 bases lining up with TRBD1. V shed 5 bases and J 6 bases; nucleotides not matched to a gene: 10. Germline V lookup: CDR1 SEHNR, CDR2 FQNEAQ (reference sequence). This CDR3 has 15 amino acids. CDR3 amino acids: CASSTTGTGVLEQYF. The CDR3 DNA reads as TGTGCCAGCAGCACAACCGGGACAGGGGTCCTCGAGCAGTACTTC.

This sequence joins TRBV20-1 and TRBJ2-4, with 10 nucleotides matching TRBD2. The V gene's germline CDR1 is DFQATT and CDR2 SNEGSKA (reference sequence). The CDR3 totals 17 residues. Trimming cost V 5 bases and J 0 bases; bases outside gene matches: 10. The CDR3 nucleotides are TGCAGTGCTTTTCCGGGGACTAGCGTACCAGCCAAAAACATTCAGTACTTC. Protein sequence: CSAFPGTSVPAKNIQYF.